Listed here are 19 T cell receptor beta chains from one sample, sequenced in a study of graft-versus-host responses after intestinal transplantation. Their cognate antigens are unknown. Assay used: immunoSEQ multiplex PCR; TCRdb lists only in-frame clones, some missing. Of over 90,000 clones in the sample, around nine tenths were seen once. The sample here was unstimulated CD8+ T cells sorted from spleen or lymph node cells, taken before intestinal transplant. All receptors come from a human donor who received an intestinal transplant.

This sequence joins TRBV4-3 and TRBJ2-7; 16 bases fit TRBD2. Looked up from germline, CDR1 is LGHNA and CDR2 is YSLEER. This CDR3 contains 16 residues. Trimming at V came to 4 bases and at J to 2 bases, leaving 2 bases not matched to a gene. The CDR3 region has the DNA TGCGCCAGCAGCCCCGGGACTAGCGGGGGGGCCTACGAGCAGTACTTC. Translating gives CASSPGTSGGAYEQYF.

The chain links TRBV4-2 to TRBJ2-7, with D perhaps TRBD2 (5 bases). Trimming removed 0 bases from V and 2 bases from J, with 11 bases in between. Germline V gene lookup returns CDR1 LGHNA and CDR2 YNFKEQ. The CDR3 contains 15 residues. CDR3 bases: TGTGCCAGCAGCCAAGAGCGCGGGCCCGCCTACGAGCAGTACTTC. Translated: CASSQERGPAYEQYF.

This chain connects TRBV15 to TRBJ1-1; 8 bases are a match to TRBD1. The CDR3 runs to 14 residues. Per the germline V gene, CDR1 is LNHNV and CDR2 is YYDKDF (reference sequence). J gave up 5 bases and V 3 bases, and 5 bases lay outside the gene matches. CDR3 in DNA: TGTGCCACCAGCAGTCGACAGGGGAATACTGAAGCTTTCTTT. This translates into CATSSRQGNTEAFF.

This chain's CDR3 is CSVEDGQNEQFF. The CDR3 region has the DNA TGCAGCGTTGAAGATGGGCAGAATGAGCAGTTCTTC. This chain uses TRBV29-1 with TRBJ2-1; D uncertain. V was trimmed by 0 bases and J by 7 bases, leaving 7 bases between them. CDR3 size: 12 residues. CDR1 is SQVTM, CDR2 ANQGSEA, per germline.

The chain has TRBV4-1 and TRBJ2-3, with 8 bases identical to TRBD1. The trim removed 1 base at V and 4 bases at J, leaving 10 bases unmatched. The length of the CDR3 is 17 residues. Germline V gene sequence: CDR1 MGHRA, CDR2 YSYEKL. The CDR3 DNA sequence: TGCGCCAGCAGCCAAGTAGTCCCAGGGGGCTATCCAGATACGCAGTATTTT. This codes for CASSQVVPGGYPDTQYF.

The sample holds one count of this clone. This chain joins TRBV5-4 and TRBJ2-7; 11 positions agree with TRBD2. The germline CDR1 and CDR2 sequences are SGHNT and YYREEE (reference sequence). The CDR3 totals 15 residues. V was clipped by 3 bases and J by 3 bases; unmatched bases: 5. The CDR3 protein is CASSSTSGGFYEQYF. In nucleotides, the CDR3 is TGTGCCAGCAGCTCCACTAGCGGGGGATTCTACGAGCAGTACTTC. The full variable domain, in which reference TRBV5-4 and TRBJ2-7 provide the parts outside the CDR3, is ETGVTQSPTHLIKTRGQQVTLRCSSQSGHNTVSWYQQALGQGPQFIFQYYREEENGRGNFPPRFSGLQFPNYSSELNVNALELDDSALYLCASSSTSGGFYEQYFGPGTRLTVT.

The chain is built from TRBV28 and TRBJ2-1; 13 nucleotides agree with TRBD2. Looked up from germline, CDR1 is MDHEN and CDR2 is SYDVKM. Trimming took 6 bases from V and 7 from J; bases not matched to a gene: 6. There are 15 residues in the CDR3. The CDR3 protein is CASSTSGRAGNEQFF. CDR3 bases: TGTGCCAGCAGCACTAGCGGGAGGGCCGGAAATGAGCAGTTCTTC.

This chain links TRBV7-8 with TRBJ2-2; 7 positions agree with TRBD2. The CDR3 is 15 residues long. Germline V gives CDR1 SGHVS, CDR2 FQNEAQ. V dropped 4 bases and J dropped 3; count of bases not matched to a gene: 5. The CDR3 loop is CASSSWTRDTGELFF. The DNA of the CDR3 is TGTGCCAGCAGCTCATGGACTAGAGACACCGGGGAGCTGTTTTTT. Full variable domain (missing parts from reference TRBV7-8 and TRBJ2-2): GAGVSQSPRYKVAKRGQDVALRCDPISGHVSLFWYQQALGQGPEFLTYFQNEAQLDKSGLPSDRFFAERPEGSVSTLKIQRTQQEDSAVYLCASSSWTRDTGELFFGEGSRLTVL.

CDR3 sequence (DNA): TGTGCCAGCAGCGTAGTTAGCGGGAAGGATGGTGAGCAGTTCTTC. Translation gives CASSVVSGKDGEQFF. This chain connects TRBV9 to TRBJ2-1; 8 nucleotides line up with TRBD2. Per germline, CDR1 SGDLS and CDR2 YYNGEE. V lost 0 bases and J lost 9; bases outside the gene matches: 8. CDR3 length: 15 amino acids.

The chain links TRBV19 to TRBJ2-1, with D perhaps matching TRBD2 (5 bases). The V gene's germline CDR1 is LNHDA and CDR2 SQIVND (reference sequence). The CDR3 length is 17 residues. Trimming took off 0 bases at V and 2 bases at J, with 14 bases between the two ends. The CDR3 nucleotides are TGTGCCAGTAGTATAGATCGCCCCGGGGTCACCTACAATGAGCAGTTCTTC. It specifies CASSIDRPGVTYNEQFF.

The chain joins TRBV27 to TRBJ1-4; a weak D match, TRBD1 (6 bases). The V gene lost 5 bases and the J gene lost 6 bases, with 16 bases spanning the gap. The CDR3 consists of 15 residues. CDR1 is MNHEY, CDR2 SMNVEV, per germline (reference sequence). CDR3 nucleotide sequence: TGTGCCAGCAGTACCTCGACAGGTGTGGATGAAAAACTGTTTTTT. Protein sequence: CASSTSTGVDEKLFF.

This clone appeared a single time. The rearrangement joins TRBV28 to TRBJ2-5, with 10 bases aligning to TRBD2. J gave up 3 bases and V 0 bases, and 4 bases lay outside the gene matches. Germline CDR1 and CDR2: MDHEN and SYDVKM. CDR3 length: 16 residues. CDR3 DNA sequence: TGTGCCAGCAGTTTATGGGCTAGCGGGAGTGAAGAGACCCAGTACTTC. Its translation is CASSLWASGSEETQYF.

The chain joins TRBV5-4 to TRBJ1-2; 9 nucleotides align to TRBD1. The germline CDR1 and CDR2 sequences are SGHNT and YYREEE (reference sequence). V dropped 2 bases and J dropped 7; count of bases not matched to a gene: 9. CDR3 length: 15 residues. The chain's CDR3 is CASSLFRQGGPGYTF. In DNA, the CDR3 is TGTGCCAGCAGCTTATTCCGACAGGGGGGACCTGGCTACACCTTC.

The CDR3 region is CASSVTGTLTYEQYF. The CDR3 DNA is TGCGCCAGCAGCGTTACCGGGACACTCACCTACGAGCAGTACTTC. The chain links TRBV5-1 to TRBJ2-7; weak D call: TRBD1 (6 bases). The CDR3 spans 15 residues. Germline lookup yields CDR1 SGHRS and CDR2 YFSETQ. Trimming took off 4 bases at V and 2 bases at J, with 16 bases between the two ends.

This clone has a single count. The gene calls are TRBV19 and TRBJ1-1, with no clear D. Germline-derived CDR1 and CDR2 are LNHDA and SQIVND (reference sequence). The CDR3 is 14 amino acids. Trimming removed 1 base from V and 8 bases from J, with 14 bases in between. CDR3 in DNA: TGTGCCAGTAGTATAGGAGGGAAAAATCGGGAAGCTTTCTTT. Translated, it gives CASSIGGKNREAFF.

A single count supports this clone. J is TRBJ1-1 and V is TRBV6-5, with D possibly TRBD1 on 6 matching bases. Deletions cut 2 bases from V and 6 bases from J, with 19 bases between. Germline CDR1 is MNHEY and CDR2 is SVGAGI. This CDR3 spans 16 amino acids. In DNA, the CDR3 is TGTGCCAGCAGTTACCTGATTGGCAGGGGTTTGGCTGAAGCTTTCTTT. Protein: CASSYLIGRGLAEAFF.

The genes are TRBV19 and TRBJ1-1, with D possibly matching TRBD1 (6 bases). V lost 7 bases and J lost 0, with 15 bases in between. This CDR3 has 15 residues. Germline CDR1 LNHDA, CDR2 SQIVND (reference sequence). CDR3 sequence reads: CASTRGLGMNTEAFF. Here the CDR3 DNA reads TGTGCCAGTACCAGGGGTTTGGGGATGAACACTGAAGCTTTCTTT. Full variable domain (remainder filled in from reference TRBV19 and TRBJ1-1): DGGITQSPKYLFRKEGQNVTLSCEQNLNHDAMYWYRQDPGQGLRLIYYSQIVNDFQKGDIAEGYSVSREKKESFPLTVTSAQKNPTAFYLCASTRGLGMNTEAFFGQGTRLTVV.

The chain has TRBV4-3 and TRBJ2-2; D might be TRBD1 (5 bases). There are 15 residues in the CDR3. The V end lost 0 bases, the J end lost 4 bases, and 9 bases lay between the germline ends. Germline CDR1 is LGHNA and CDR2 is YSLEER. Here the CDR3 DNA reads TGCGCCAGCAGCCAAGATCCAAGGGGCACCGGGGAGCTGTTTTTT. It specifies CASSQDPRGTGELFF.

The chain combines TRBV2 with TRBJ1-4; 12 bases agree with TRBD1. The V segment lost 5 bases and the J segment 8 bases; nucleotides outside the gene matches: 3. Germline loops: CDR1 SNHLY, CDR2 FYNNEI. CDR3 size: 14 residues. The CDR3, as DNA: TGTGCCAGCAGTAGGGACAGGGGGCCGGAAAAACTGTTTTTT. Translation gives CASSRDRGPEKLFF. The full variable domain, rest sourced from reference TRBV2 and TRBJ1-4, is EPEVTQTPSHQVTQMGQEVILRCVPISNHLYFYWYRQILGQKVEFLVSFYNNEISEKSEIFDDQFSVERPDGSNFTLKIRSTKLEDSAMYFCASSRDRGPEKLFFGSGTQLSVL.